The rows below give T cell receptor beta chains drawn from one sample of a study of cytomegalovirus exposure and HLA in healthy donors. TCRdb's copy holds only in-frame clones and misses some; the assay was immunoSEQ multiplex PCR. The table shows 130,000 or so clones, with roughly four fifths occurring only once. Specimen: PBMCs. The receptor source for this set is a man between 18 and 35 years old in good health and CMV-seropositive. The CDR3 runs from the conserved cysteine through the conserved F or W. Fields, in order: V gene, clone size, J gene, D gene, CDR3 DNA, CDR3 protein. A D gene is named only where the DNA matches it firmly. The size of a clone is reported for some rows only, either as once, few or many, or as a class for expanded clones.

>TRBV27|.|TRBJ2-1|TRBD2
TGTGCCAGCAATAGGGTTACTAGCGGGATTGAAAATGAGCAGTTCTTC
CASNRVTSGIENEQFF
>TRBV19|.|TRBJ2-7|TRBD1
TGTGCCAGTAGTTTTGGACAGGGCTACGAGCAGTACTTC
CASSFGQGYEQYF
>TRBV29-1|.|TRBJ2-7|.
TGCAGCGTTGTATCGGGGGAAGCCTACGAGCAGTACTTC
CSVVSGEAYEQYF
>TRBV5-1|.|TRBJ2-1|TRBD1
TGCGCCAGCAGCCGGACGACAGGGGCCAGCGACAATGAGCAGTTCTTC
CASSRTTGASDNEQFF
>TRBV7-2|.|TRBJ2-1|TRBD2
TGTGCCAGCAGCCCCGGACTAGCCTCCTACAATGAGCAGTTCTTC
CASSPGLASYNEQFF
>TRBV6-1|.|TRBJ2-7|.
TGTGCCAGCAGGCTTACTAGTTCTCGTGAGCAGTACTTC
CASRLTSSREQYF
>TRBV14|.|TRBJ2-7|TRBD1
TGTGCCAGCAGCCAGATTGGACAGGGGGATTACGAGCAGTACTTC
CASSQIGQGDYEQYF
>TRBV19|.|TRBJ2-6|.
TGTGCCAGTAGTATAGATGCAGGGACTGGGGCCAACGTCCTGACTTTC
CASSIDAGTGANVLTF
>TRBV7-6|few|TRBJ2-1|.
TGTGCCAGCAGCAGCGGGTACAATGAGCAGTTCTTC
CASSSGYNEQFF
>TRBV19|.|TRBJ1-1|.
TGTGCCAGTAGTATAGGGAGAGGGACTGAAGCTTTCTTT
CASSIGRGTEAFF
>TRBV7-2|.|TRBJ2-3|.
TGTGCCAGCAGCGTCACGTCCCAGGGTAGCACAGATACGCAGTATTTT
CASSVTSQGSTDTQYF
>TRBV5-1|.|TRBJ2-7|.
TGCGCCAGCAGCTCACAGAACTACGAGCAGTACTTC
CASSSQNYEQYF
>TRBV6-4|.|TRBJ1-2|TRBD1
TGTGCCAGCAGTGACTCCGGGACAGGGGGCTGCGGCTACACCTTC
CASSDSGTGGCGYTF
>TRBV6-1|few|TRBJ2-6|.
TGTGCCAGCAATGAGGCCCCTTCCTCTGGGGCCAACGTCCTGACTTTC
CASNEAPSSGANVLTF
>TRBV6-6|.|TRBJ2-2|TRBD1
TGTGCCAGCAGTTACTCGACAGGGGGCGACACCGGGGAGCTGTTTTTT
CASSYSTGGDTGELFF
>TRBV15|.|TRBJ2-7|TRBD1
TGTGCCACCAGCCTAAGACAGGGGGCCGACGAGCAGTACTTC
CATSLRQGADEQYF
>TRBV5-6|.|TRBJ2-7|TRBD1
TGTGCCAGCAGCGCCGGGACAGGACTCTACGAGCAGTACTTC
CASSAGTGLYEQYF
>TRBV10-3|.|TRBJ1-1|.
TGTGCCATCAGTGTACAAGGAGGGACCACTGAAGCTTTCTTT
CAISVQGGTTEAFF
>TRBV7-9|.|TRBJ2-1|TRBD1
TGTGCCAGCAGCCCTAAGACAGGGGGCTCCTACAATGAGCAGTTCTTC
CASSPKTGGSYNEQFF
>TRBV4-1|.|TRBJ1-4|.
TGCGCCAGCAGCCTAGCCCTAGGTGCAACTAATGAAAAACTGTTTTTT
CASSLALGATNEKLFF
>TRBV28|.|TRBJ2-1|TRBD1
TGTGCCAGCCTGACCCAGGGGGTGGAGGAGCAGTTCTTC
CASLTQGVEEQFF
>TRBV29-1|once|TRBJ2-4|TRBD1
TGCAGCGTTGTAGGAGGACAGGGGGCCTGGGGGTTAGCCAAAAACATTCAGTACTTC
CSVVGGQGAWGLAKNIQYF
>TRBV19|.|TRBJ1-1|TRBD1
TGTGCCAGTTCGGCAGGGGGGAACACTGAAGCTTTCTTT
CASSAGGNTEAFF
>TRBV9|.|TRBJ1-1|.
TGTGCCAGCAGCCCCGGGAAGACCACTGAAGCTTTCTTT
CASSPGKTTEAFF
>TRBV7-3|.|TRBJ2-7|TRBD2
TGTGCCAGCAGCGAGACTAGCGGGAGGGCCTACGAGCAGTACTTC
CASSETSGRAYEQYF
>TRBV5-1|.|TRBJ2-7|TRBD2
TGCGCCGGCAGCTTGGTAGCGGGAGGCTACGAGCAGTACTTC
CAGSLVAGGYEQYF